The TCR beta chain described here comes from a study of shared clonotypes between healthy human individuals (dated by TCRdb to between 2020 and 2021). In the study overall: The cohort included three men and a couple of women between 18 and 49 years of age. For each donor, CD4 naive and CD4 memory were each run on three plates, CD8 naive on two plates, and CD8 memory on one plate. Blood TCR repertoires of roughly five healthy adults were deeply sequenced to estimate repertoire size and the extent of clonotype sharing between individuals. To increase sequencing depth and limit assay-specific biases, different laboratories used diverse techniques to prepare libraries and sequence TCR repertoires. Per donor, leukapheresis produced somewhere between about 0.8 and 9 billion PBMCs. The research as a whole found: Approximately 5% of naive CD4, more than 3% of naive CD8, 2.3% of memory CD4, and more than 0.35% of memory CD8 clonotypes were shared across four donors. Because the study included only a small number of donors, the genetic and exposure-history diversity represented was limited. Pairwise subsampling led to the expectation that sequencing depth would affect the degree of clonotype sharing among donors. Naive subsets generally had larger estimated clonotype richness than memory subsets did. Only blood was sampled, and tissue TCR repertoires likely differ from those in blood. Incomplete sequencing was indicated by rarefaction of sorted-subset datasets, despite the large sequencing depth. Compared with non-shared clonotypes, clonotypes shared by all four sorted-subset donors had higher generation probabilities.

Using the deep immunoSEQ assay, multiplex PCR amplified TCR CDR3 regions from genomic DNA. Genomic DNA extracted from each cell subset was distributed evenly over all wells of several immunoSEQ 96-well plates, and each plate served as one replicate. Each replicate PCR for sorted subsets received roughly 200 ng genomic DNA, equal to tens of thousands of T cell genomes. Purified libraries were quantified with a Qubit 3.0 fluorometer, sized on a Bioanalyzer 2100, and re-quantified with the KAPA Library Quantification kit. Every immunoSEQ 96-well plate was sequenced on a separate single-read 150-cycle Illumina NextSeq 550 flow cell. The study's own analysis went as follows. Because the immunoSEQ output included only junctional sequences and no quality scores, the filtering could not be the same as the filtering used for full-length reads. To assign V/J genes and CDR3, sequences were annotated using PyIR, a Python wrapper for IgBLAST v1.9, with IMGT germline references. Reads were removed for weak V/J assignments (E-value above 1e-6), missing CDR3, stop codons, out-of-frame junctions, or ambiguous translated residues. V3J clonotypes were defined as sequences sharing an identical inferred V gene, J gene, and CDR3 amino acid sequence. Percentage overlap between repertoires was computed as shared unique clonotypes divided by the size of the smaller repertoire. Richness of each repertoire was evaluated using RTK rarefaction, the Chao1 estimator, and Recon v2.1 estimates of unobserved clonotypes. OLGA was used to compute generation probabilities for all TCRbeta clonotypes that the gDNA method yielded from several donors. In TCRdb, the immuneACCESS table is reduced to in-frame sequences with V and J assigned. These tables do not hold every clone; where another copy was compared, an unresolved V gene accounts for under half, and the others remain unexplained. The V and J calls and the clone size are those of that table, but D and trimming were determined from the DNA. For this sample the table gives 2 million or so clones, of which 85% to 95% were detected only once. Approximately 0.13% of the sample is taken by the ten largest.

Of note for this clone: The specificity of this receptor is unknown. No qualities accompany the bases; no much larger clone lies one base away.

The donors were healthy, HIV-negative adults with no recently reported acute infections or vaccinations. Every donor was a Caucasian adult living in Nashville, Tennessee, USA. CD4+ T cells were enriched through magnetic negative selection, after which naive cells were positively selected on CD45RA and the remaining negative fraction served as the memory subset. Blood was collected by leukapheresis, and PBMCs were isolated by Ficoll-Histopaque density gradient centrifugation and then cryopreserved in liquid nitrogen vapor phase. Purity and quantity of every magnetically sorted T cell population were checked by analytical flow cytometry. Each sorted fraction had its genomic DNA isolated and then quantified by UV absorbance on a Nanodrop 2000c. The sequencing input was naive CD4+ T cells sorted from blood. This specimen's cell subset or site label, interpreted: CD45RA+ positively selected. This clonotype was obtained from a man younger than 35 in good health.

Read as DNA, the sequence is TGTGCCAGCAGTTGGAACTCACCTTTCTCTGGGGCCAACGTCCTGACTTTC. Translated, it gives CASSWNSPFSGANVLTF. The V gene is TRBV27 and the J gene is TRBJ2-6; the D gene identity is not certain. V loses 4 bases of germline sequence and J loses 0 bases, and the interval between the two ends is 13 bases. The CDR3 has 17 amino acids, counting the end cysteine and phenylalanine. Just CDR3 DNA is preserved here, 51 bases in frame from base 1. CDR1 and CDR2 (MNHEY, SMNVEV) derive from the germline V gene (reference sequence).